This TCR beta chain was identified during a study of CD8 T cells in Susac syndrome (dated by TCRdb to about 2019). In terms of the full investigation: Among the sequenced Susac syndrome patients, about six had clinically active disease and 8 or 9 were in clinical remission. At blood withdrawal, Susac syndrome patients were either therapy-naive, taking corticosteroids (in some cases with IVIg as well), or taking IVIg alone. The study used repertoire sequencing to test whether antigen drove CD8+ T cell activation and differentiation in Susac syndrome. Paper-wide results and their limitations: The CD4+ T cell repertoire of patients with Susac syndrome showed no detectable clonal expansion. The number of individuals in the TCR sequencing and HLA analysis was acknowledged as relatively small.

The CDR3 runs 14 residues from the cysteine to the phenylalanine. The CDR3 DNA has 42 bases and is translated from base 1. The germline V gene encodes CDR1 SQVTM and CDR2 ANQGSEA. Peripheral blood CD8+ and CD4+ T cells from healthy donors, Susac syndrome patients and multiple sclerosis patients were profiled using high-throughput TCR beta sequencing. Recently defined diagnostic criteria for definite or probable disease were met by the Susac syndrome patients. CD8+ TEMRA cells were enriched by FACS, while bulk CD8+ and CD4+ T cells were purified by magnetic negative isolation. Blood was drawn into EDTA tubes, processed within 24 hours, and PBMCs were isolated by density gradient centrifugation. PBMCs intended for TCR sequencing were cryopreserved in liquid nitrogen and thawed later in a water bath at 37 degrees C. A purity of at least 90% was achieved for sorted or isolated CD4+, CD8+ and CD8+ TEMRA cells.

RNA was extracted using the RNeasy kit, and about 0.5 to 1 microgram was reverse transcribed with random hexamers. The immunoSEQ multiplex PCR assay, covering 54 Vbeta and 13 Jbeta segments, was used to amplify TCR beta CDR3 regions. PCR amplification bias was corrected using a synthetic template baseline for primer optimization and computational correction. The study's own analysis went as follows. Reads were annotated to V, D and J genes according to IMGT and were analyzed with immunoSEQ Analyzer, with only productive sequences retained. Clonality was computed as one minus Shannon entropy normalized by log2 of the number of productive unique sequences. Public and private clones were assessed among the 100 most prevalent clones of each patient and control. A clone was defined as Susac-specific if it was absent from the healthy and MS cohorts, from about 1,100 published viral clones and from other ImmuneACCESS disease sequences. Using fastp at Q25 and MiXCR, TCRdb reprocessed the public reads and kept productive beta chains. Under each unique CDR3 protein, matching rows form one entry showing the most common genes and DNA. The V and J calls, along with clone size, are taken from TCRdb and not from the paper's own processing. For this sample the table gives 150,000 to 180,000 distinct CDR3 sequences, of which approximately 95% were detected only once. The biggest ten clones account for approximately 0.15% of the sample.

For this clonotype: Its antigen specificity is not known. No quality values exist for individual bases; no much larger clone is one base distant.

Source material: CD4+ T cells from PBMCs. The receptor's source is a human donor with Susac syndrome. The chain couples TRBV29-1 to TRBJ1-6; the junction holds 7 bases that match TRBD1. The nucleotide sequence reads TGCACCATAATACAGGGGACGGAGAATTCACCCCTCCACTTT. The encoded protein is CTIIQGTENSPLHF.